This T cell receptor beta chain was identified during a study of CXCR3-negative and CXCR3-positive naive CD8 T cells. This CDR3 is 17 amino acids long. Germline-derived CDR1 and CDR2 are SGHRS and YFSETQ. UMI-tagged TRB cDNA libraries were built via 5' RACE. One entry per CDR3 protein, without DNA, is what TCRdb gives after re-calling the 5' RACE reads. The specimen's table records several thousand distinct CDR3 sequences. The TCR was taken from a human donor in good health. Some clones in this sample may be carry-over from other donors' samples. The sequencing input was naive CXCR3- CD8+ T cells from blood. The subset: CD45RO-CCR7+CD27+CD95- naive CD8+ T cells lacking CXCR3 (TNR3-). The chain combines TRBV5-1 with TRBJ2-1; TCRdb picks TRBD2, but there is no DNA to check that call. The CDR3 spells CASSFPSSGGAPNEQFF.